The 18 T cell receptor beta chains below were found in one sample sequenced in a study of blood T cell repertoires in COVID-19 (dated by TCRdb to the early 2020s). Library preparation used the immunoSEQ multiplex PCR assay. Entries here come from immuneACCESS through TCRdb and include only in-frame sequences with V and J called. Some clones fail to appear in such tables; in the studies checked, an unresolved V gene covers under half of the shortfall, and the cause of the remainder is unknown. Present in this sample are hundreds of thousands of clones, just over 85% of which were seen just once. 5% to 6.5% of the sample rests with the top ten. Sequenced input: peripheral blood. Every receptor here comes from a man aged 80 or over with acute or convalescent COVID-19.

The CDR3 DNA reads TGTGCCAGCAGCGATAGCGGGAGTGACGCAGATACGCAGTATTTT. It encodes CASSDSGSDADTQYF. The chain combines TRBV13 with TRBJ2-3, with 9 bases lining up with TRBD2. This CDR3 comprises 15 residues. With V trimmed by 5 bases and J by 4 bases, 7 bases remained unmatched. From germline, CDR1 is PRHDT and CDR2 FYEKMQ (reference sequence).

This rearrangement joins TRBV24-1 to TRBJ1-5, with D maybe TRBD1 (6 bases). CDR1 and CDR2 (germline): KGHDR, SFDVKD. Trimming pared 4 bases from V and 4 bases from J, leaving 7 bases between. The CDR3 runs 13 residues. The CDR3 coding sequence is TGTGCCACCAGTGAACAGGGTAATCAGCCCCAGCATTTT. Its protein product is CATSEQGNQPQHF.

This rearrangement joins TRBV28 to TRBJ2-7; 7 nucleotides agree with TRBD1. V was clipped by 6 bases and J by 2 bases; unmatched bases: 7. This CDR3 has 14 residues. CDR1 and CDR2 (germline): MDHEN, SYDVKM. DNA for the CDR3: TGTGCCAGCAGATCCGGGACAGCGGCCTACGAGCAGTACTTC. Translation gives CASRSGTAAYEQYF.

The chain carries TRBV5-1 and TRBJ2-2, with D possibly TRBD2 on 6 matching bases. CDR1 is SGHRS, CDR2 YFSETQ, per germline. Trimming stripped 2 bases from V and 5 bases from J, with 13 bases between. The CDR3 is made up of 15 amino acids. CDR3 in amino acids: CASSFGGASTGELFF. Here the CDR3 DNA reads TGCGCCAGCAGCTTCGGGGGAGCATCAACCGGGGAGCTGTTTTTT. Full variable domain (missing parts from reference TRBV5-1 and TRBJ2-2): KAGVTQTPRYLIKTRGQQVTLSCSPISGHRSVSWYQQTPGQGLQFLFEYFSETQRNKGNFPGRFSGRQFSNSRSEMNVSTLELGDSALYLCASSFGGASTGELFFGEGSRLTVL.

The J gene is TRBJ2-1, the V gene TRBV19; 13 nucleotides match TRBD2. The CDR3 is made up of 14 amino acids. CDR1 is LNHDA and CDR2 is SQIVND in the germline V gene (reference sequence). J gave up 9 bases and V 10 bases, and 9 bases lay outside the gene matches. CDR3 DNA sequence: TGTGCCACTCGACTAGCGGGAGGCCTTTCTGAGCAGTTCTTC. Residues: CATRLAGGLSEQFF.

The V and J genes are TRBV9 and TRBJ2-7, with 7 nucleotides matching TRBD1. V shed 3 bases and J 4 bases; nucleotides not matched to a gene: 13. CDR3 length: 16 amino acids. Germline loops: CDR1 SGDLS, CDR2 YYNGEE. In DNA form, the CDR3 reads TGTGCCAGCAGCGAGAGGGGTGACAGGGCGTCGTACGAGCAGTACGTC. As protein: CASSERGDRASYEQYV.

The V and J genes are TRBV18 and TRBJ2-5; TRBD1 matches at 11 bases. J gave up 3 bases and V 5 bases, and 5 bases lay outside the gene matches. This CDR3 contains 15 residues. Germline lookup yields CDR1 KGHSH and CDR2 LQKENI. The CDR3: CASSSGQGVKETQYF. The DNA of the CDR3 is TGTGCCAGCTCATCGGGACAGGGGGTAAAAGAGACCCAGTACTTC.

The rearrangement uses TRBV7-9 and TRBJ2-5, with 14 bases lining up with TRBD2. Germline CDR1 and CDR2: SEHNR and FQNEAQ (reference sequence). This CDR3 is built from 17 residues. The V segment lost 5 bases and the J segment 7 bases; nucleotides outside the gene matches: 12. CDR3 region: CASSHSGLAGGLGTQYF. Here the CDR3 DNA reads TGTGCCAGCAGCCATTCTGGACTAGCGGGAGGACTTGGGACCCAGTACTTC.

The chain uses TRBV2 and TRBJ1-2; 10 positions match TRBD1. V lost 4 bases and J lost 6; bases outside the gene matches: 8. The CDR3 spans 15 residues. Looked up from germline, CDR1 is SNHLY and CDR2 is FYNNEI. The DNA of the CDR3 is TGTGCCAGCAGTGCCGGGACAGGGGATTGGAATGGCTACACCTTC. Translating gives CASSAGTGDWNGYTF.

The CDR3 bases are TGTGCCAGCAGTATGGGGACACCCTACCTGAGCAATCAGCCCCAGCATTTT. Its translation: CASSMGTPYLSNQPQHF. J is TRBJ1-5 and V is TRBV6-2 or TRBV6-3; maybe TRBD1 (6 bases). The germline V gene encodes CDR1 MNHEY and CDR2 SVGEGT. Trimming shortened V by 5 bases and J by 1 base, and 18 bases separated the two germline ends. This CDR3 comprises 17 residues.

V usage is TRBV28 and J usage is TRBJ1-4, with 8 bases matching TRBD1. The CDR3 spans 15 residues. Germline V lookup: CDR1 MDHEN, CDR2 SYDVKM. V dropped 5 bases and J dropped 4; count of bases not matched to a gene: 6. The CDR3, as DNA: TGTGCCAGCAGTCCCACAGGGGGGGGTAATGAAAAACTGTTTTTT. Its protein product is CASSPTGGGNEKLFF.

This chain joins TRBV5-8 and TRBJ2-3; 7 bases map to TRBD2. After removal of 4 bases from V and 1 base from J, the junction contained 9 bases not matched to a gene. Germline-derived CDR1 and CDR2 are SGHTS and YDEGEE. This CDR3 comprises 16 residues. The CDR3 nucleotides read TGTGCCAGCAGCCCCCTGAGCGGGAAAGGCACAGATACGCAGTATTTT. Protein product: CASSPLSGKGTDTQYF.

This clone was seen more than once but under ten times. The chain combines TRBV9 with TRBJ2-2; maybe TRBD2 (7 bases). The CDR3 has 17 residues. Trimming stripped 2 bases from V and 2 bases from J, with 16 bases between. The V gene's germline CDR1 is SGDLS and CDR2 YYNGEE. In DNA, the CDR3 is TGTGCCAGCAGCGTCCACCTAGGGGGGGGAAACACCGGGGAGCTGTTTTTT. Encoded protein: CASSVHLGGGNTGELFF. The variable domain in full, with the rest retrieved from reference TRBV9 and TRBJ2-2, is DSGVTQTPKHLITATGQRVTLRCSPRSGDLSVYWYQQSLDQGLQFLIQYYNGEERAKGNILERFSAQQFPDLHSELNLSSLELGDSALYFCASSVHLGGGNTGELFFGEGSRLTVL.

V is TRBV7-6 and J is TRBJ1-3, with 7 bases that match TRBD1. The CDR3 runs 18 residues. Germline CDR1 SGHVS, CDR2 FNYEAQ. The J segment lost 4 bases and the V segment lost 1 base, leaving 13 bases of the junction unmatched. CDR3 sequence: CASSLGGGTVPPGNTIYF. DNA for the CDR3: TGTGCCAGCAGCTTAGGAGGCGGGACAGTGCCCCCCGGAAACACCATATATTTT.

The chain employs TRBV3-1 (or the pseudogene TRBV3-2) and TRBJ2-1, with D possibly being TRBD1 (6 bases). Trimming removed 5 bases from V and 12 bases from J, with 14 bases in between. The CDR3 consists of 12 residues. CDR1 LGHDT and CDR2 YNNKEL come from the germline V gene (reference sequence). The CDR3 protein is CASSRGQQGQFF. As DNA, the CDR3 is TGTGCCAGCAGCAGAGGACAGCAGGGGCAGTTCTTC.

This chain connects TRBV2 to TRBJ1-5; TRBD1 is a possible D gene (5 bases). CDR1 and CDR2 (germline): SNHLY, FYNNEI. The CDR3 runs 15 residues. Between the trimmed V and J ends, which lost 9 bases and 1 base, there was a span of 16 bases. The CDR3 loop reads CASSSGGVSNQPQHF. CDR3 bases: TGTGCCAGTAGTAGTGGGGGGGTGAGCAATCAGCCCCAGCATTTT.

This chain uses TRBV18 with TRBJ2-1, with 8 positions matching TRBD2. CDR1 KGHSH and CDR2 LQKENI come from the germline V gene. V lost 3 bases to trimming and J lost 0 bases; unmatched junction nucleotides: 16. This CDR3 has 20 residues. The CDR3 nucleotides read TGTGCCAGCTCACCCATAAGCGGGAGCATGGGGGGTAGCTCCTACAATGAGCAGTTCTTC. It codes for CASSPISGSMGGSSYNEQFF.

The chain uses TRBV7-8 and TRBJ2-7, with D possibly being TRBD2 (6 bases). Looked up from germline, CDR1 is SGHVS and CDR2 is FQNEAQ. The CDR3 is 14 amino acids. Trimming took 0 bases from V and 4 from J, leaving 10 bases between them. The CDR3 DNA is TGTGCCAGCAGCTTAGCGTCGGGGAGGTACGAGCAGTACGTC. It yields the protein CASSLASGRYEQYV.